In this sample, the clone carrying this T cell receptor (beta chain) turned up many times. Germline assignment: CDR1 PRHDT and CDR2 FYEKMQ (reference sequence). The CDR3 is 13 amino acids. The V segment lost 5 bases and the J segment 5 bases; nucleotides outside the gene matches: 5. This record comes from a study of shared clonotypes between healthy human individuals. Tens of thousands of T cell genomes (around 0.2 ug DNA) went into each sorted-subset replicate. The assay was immunoSEQ multiplex PCR, and TCRdb's table has in-frame clones only and misses some. Counted here are about 110,000 clones, less than 75% occurring once; the ten biggest clones make up almost 25%.

What was sequenced was memory CD8+ T cells sorted from blood. Subset indicated: CD45RO+ cells pooled with CCR7-negative TemRA cells. The sequence was obtained from a woman aged 30 to 39 in good health. The chain recombines TRBV13 with TRBJ2-7, with 8 bases identical to TRBD1. In DNA, the CDR3 is TGTGCCAGCAGCACAGGGGGATTCCACGAGCAGTACTTC. Translated, it gives CASSTGGFHEQYF. Complete variable domain (other parts from reference TRBV13 and TRBJ2-7): AAGVIQSPRHLIKEKRETATLKCYPIPRHDTVYWYQQGPGQDPQFLISFYEKMQSDKGSIPDRFSAQQFSDYHSELNMSSLELGDSALYFCASSTGGFHEQYFGPGTRLTVT.